This is a list of T cell receptor beta chains from one sample in a study of cytomegalovirus exposure and HLA in healthy donors. The data were produced by immunoSEQ multiplex PCR, yet TCRdb's version contains in-frame clones alone and is incomplete. The repertoire includes 95,000 to 150,000 clones, 10% to 13% of them detected once, and 4.6% sits in the top ten. The source material was PBMCs. These receptors originate from a woman aged 18-35 years in good health and CMV-seropositive. Both conserved end residues are trimmed from each CDR3. Size is stated for part of the rows, as once, few or many counts, or as a class when the clone is expanded.

j_call,v_call,clone_size,cdr3_length,cdr3_aa
.,TRBV9,.,11,ASSPGLSYEQY
TRBJ2-3,TRBV4-1,few,17,ASSQEEMSGRRSTDTQY
TRBJ2-7,TRBV9,.,15,ASSPQGQTVYLYEQY
TRBJ2-7,TRBV18,few,11,ASSPPSSYEQY
TRBJ2-3,TRBV27,few,12,ASSLGPEGDTQY
TRBJ2-7,TRBV5-5,.,13,ASSLDVGSWNEQY
TRBJ2-5,TRBV10-3,few,10,AISGQEETQY
TRBJ1-1,TRBV6-1,.,12,ASWPGLRNTEAF
TRBJ2-5,TRBV27,few,12,ASSLGGIQETQY
TRBJ2-1,TRBV10-3,few,17,AISGGTGSPFSSYNEQF
TRBJ1-5,TRBV28,once,12,ASSFRAANQPQH
TRBJ1-2,TRBV6-5,few,12,ASSSLTQGSGYT
TRBJ1-1,TRBV28,.,14,ASSPPPGQLNTEAF
TRBJ2-3,TRBV6-6,few,13,ASNPGLADTDTQY
TRBJ1-2,TRBV2,few,11,ASRTGPNYGYT
TRBJ1-2,TRBV21-1,.,12,ASRQGEGVYGYT
TRBJ2-5,TRBV13,.,14,ASSSLAGANQETQY
TRBJ1-1,TRBV4-2,.,14,ASSQEARTVNTEAF